This T cell receptor beta chain was captured in a study of beta chain features in type 1 diabetes. Study-level information: Over all samples combined, about 99,000,000 sorted cells were examined. Study outcomes and limitations: Fewer insertions but more deletions were seen at VDJ junctions in type 1 diabetes patients. Moderate yet significant TCRB CDR3 shortening was seen in Type 1 diabetes patients in all four CD4+ subsets.

This clone was recorded a few times. Antigen specificity is unknown. The V gene lost 1 base and the J gene lost 2 bases, with 12 bases spanning the gap. CDR1 is LGHNA and CDR2 is YNFKEQ in the germline V gene. The CDR3 runs 16 residues. CD4+ naive, central memory, regulatory and stem cell-like memory cells were sorted via CD45RO/CCR7/CD25/CD127/CD95/CD27. Every bit of the isolated RNA underwent reverse transcription, so sequencing read expressed TCRB transcripts. Clones were read by immunoSEQ multiplex PCR, and TCRdb kept only the in-frame ones, dropping some. The sample lists 500,000 to 650,000 clones; around 11% were seen once.

The chain links TRBV4-2 to TRBJ1-3; perhaps TRBD1 as D (6 bases). The TCR originated in a man aged 25 to 45 with type 1 diabetes. The sample was naive CD4+ T cells from blood. Here the CDR3 DNA reads TGTGCCAGCAGCCAAGGCGACGACAGGACTGGAAACACCATATATTTT. Its translation: CASSQGDDRTGNTIYF.